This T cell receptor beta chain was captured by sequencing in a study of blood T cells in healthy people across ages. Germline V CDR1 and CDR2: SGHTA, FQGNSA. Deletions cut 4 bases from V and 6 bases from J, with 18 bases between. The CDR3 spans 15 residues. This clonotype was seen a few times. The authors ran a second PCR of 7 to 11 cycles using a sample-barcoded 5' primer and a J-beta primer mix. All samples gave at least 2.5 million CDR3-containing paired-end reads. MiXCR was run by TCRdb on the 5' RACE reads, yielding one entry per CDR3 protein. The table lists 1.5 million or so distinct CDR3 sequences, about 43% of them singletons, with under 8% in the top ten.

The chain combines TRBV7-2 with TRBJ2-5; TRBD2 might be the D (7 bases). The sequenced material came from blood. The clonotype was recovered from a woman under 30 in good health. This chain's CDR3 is CASSYMRGPGKTQYF. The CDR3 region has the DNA TGTGCCAGCAGCTACATGCGGGGGCCGGGAAAGACCCAGTACTTC.